The T cell receptor (beta chain) under discussion was sequenced for a study of OX40 agonist ivuxolimab in advanced cancers. Study-level findings and limits: At 0.1 to 3.0 mg/kg, clonal expansion of CD4+ and CD8+ blood T cells had occurred by week 6.

Note on this clone: Its antigen is as yet unknown.

The ends were cut back, 2 bases at V and 6 bases at J, with 7 bases in the middle. This CDR3 is 12 amino acids long. CDR1 and CDR2 from the germline V gene are MNHEY and SMNVEV (reference sequence). TCRdb's table, derived via immunoSEQ multiplex PCR, lists solely in-frame clones and lacks some. The sample records about 79,000 clones, approximately 94% being singletons. The receptor was isolated from an adult with an advanced solid tumor such as melanoma, head and neck, liver or kidney cancer. V and J are TRBV27 and TRBJ1-2, with D possibly TRBD1 on 6 matching bases. The sequenced sample was CD4+ or CD8+ T cells sorted from blood, obtained in a trial of the OX40 agonist ivuxolimab. For the CDR3, the DNA is TGTGCCAGCAGTTTACAGGGGAATGGCTACACCTTC. The encoded protein is CASSLQGNGYTF.